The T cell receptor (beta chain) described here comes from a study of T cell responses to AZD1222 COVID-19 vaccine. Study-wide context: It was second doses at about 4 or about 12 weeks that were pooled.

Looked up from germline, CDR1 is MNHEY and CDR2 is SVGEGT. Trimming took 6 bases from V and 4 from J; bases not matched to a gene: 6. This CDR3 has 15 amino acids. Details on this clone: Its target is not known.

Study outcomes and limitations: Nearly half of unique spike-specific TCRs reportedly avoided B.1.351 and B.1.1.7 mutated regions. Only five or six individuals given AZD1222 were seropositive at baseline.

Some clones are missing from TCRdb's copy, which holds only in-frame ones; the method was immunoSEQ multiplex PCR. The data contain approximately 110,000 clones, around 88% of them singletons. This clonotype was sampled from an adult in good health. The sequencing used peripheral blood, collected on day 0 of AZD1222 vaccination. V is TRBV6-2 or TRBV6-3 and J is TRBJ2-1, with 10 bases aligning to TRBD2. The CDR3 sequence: CASSSSGGVYNEQFF. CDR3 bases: TGTGCCAGCAGCTCCAGCGGGGGGGTTTACAATGAGCAGTTCTTC.